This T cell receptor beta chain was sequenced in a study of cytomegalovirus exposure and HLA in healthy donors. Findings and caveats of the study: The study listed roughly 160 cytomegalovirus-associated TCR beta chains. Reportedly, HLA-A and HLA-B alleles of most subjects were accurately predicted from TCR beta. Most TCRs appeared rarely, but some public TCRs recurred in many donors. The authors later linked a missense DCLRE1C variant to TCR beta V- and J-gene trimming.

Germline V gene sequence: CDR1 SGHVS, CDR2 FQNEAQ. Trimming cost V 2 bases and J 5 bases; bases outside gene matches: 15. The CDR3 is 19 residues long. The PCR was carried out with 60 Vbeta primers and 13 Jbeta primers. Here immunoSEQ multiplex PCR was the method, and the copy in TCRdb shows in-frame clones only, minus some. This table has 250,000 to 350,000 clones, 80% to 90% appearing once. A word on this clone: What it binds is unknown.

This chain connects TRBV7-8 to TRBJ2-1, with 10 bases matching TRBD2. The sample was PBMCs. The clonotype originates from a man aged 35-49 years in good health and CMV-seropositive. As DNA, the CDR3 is TGTGCCAGCAGCTTACTGGGACTAGCGTTTAATCTAGGAAACAATGAGCAGTTCTTC. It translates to CASSLLGLAFNLGNNEQFF.